This T cell receptor (beta chain) originates from a study of CD4 and CD8 cells across lung adenocarcinoma regions. Germline lookup yields CDR1 MNHEY and CDR2 SVGAGI. The CDR3 length is 15 residues. Donors had localized lung adenocarcinoma, a non-small cell lung cancer. On this clonotype: At one of its ends the junction is not consistent with the germline gene, which may arise from a read error.

Using its own MiXCR run on the PCR reads, TCRdb lists one record per CDR3 protein. In the table there are 18,000 or so distinct CDR3 sequences, more than 45% of which are singletons. The chain recombines TRBV6-5 with TRBJ1-2; tentatively, D is TRBD1 (6 bases). The sample comprised CD8+ T cells from the center of a lung tumor. The receptor comes from a female donor with lung adenocarcinoma. The CD4 and CD8 labels of this study may be unreliable. CDR3 DNA: TGTGTCAGCAGTTACTCGAACAGGGTAGACTATGGCTACACCTTC. This codes for CVSSYSNRVDYGYTF.